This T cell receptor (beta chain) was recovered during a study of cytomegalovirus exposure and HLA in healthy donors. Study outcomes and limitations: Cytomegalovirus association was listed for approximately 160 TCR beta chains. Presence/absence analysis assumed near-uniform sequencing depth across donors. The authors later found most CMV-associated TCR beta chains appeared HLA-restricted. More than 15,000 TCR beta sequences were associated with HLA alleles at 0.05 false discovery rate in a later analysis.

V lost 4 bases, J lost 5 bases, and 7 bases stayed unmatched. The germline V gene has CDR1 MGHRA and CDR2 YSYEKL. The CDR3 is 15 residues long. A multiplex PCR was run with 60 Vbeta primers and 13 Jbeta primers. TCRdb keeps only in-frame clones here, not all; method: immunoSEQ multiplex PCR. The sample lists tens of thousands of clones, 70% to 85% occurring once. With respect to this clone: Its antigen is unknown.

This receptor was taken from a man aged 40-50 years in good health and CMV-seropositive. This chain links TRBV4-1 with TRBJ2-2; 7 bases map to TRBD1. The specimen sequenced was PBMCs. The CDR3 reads CASSLRGLDTGELFF. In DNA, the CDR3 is TGCGCCAGCAGCCTTAGGGGGCTGGATACCGGGGAGCTGTTTTTT.